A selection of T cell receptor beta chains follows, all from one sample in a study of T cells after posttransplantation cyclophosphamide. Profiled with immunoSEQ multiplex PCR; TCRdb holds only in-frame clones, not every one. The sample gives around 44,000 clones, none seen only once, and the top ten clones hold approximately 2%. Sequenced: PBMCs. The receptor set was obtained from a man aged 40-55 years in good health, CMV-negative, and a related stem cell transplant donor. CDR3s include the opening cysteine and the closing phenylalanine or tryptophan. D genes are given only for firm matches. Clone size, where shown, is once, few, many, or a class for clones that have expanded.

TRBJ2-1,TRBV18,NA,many,CASSLSGTFYNEQFF,TGTGCCAGCTCGCTTAGCGGAACGTTCTACAATGAGCAGTTCTTC
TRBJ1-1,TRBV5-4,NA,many,CASSLETVGNTEAFF,TGTGCCAGCAGCTTGGAGACAGTGGGGAACACTGAAGCTTTCTTT
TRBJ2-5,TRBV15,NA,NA,CATSRQVLQETQYF,TGTGCCACCAGCAGGCAGGTCCTTCAAGAGACCCAGTACTTC
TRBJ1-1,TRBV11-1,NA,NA,CASSRREGSTEAFF,TGTGCCAGCAGCCGCAGGGAGGGGAGCACTGAAGCTTTCTTT
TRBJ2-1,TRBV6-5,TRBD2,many,CASSYPGLAGEQFF,TGTGCCAGCAGTTACCCAGGACTAGCGGGTGAGCAGTTCTTC
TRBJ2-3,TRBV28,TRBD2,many,CASSSPSGGAKDTQYF,TGTGCCAGCAGTTCCCCTAGCGGGGGGGCCAAAGATACGCAGTATTTT
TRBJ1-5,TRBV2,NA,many,CASTGGLGIGSNQPQHF,TGTGCCAGCACGGGGGGGTTGGGTATAGGAAGCAATCAGCCCCAGCATTTT
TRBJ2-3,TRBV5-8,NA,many,CASSWGDSTDTQYF,TGTGCCAGCAGCTGGGGGGACAGCACAGATACGCAGTATTTT
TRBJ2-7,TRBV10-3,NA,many,CAISEKGTNTYEQYF,TGTGCCATCAGTGAGAAGGGGACAAACACCTACGAGCAGTACTTC
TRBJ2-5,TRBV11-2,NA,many,CASSPGMGNQETQYF,TGTGCCAGCAGCCCGGGGATGGGGAACCAAGAGACCCAGTACTTC
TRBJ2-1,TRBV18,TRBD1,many,CASSLDRGANEQFF,TGTGCCAGCTCACTCGACAGGGGGGCGAATGAGCAGTTCTTC
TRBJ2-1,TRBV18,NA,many,CASSPPRPVYNEQFF,TGTGCCAGCTCCCCCCCTCGTCCGGTCTACAATGAGCAGTTCTTC
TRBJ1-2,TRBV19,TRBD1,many,CASMGQVYGYTF,TGTGCCAGTATGGGACAGGTGTATGGCTACACCTTC
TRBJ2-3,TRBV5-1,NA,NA,CASSLDRNTDTQYF,TGCGCCAGCAGCTTGGACAGAAACACAGATACGCAGTATTTT
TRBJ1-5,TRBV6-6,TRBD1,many,CASSTRGQSNQPQHF,TGTGCCAGCAGTACCAGGGGGCAGAGCAATCAGCCCCAGCATTTT
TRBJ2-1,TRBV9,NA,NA,CASSVVGTGDYNEQFF,TGTGCCAGCAGCGTAGTTGGGACTGGTGACTACAATGAGCAGTTCTTC
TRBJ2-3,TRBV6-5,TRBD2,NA,CASSYNSGGTDTQYF,TGTGCCAGCAGTTACAATAGCGGGGGCACAGATACGCAGTATTTT
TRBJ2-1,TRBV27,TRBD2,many,CASSFLAGLYNEQFF,TGTGCCAGCAGTTTTTTAGCGGGGCTCTACAATGAGCAGTTCTTC
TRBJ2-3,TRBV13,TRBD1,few,CASSLGTGGLNTQYF,TGTGCCAGCAGCTTAGGGACAGGGGGCCTGAATACGCAGTATTTT
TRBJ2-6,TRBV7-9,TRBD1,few,CASSDRGVFGANVLTF,TGTGCCAGCAGTGACAGGGGAGTCTTTGGGGCCAACGTCCTGACTTTC
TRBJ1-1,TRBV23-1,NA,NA,CASSQSAGKSKAFF,TGCGCCAGCAGTCAATCGGCAGGAAAATCTAAAGCTTTCTTT
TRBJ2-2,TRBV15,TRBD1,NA,CATSRTLTGGPGELFF,TGTGCCACCAGCAGAACCTTGACAGGGGGACCCGGGGAGCTGTTTTTT
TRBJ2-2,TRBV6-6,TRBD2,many,CASSPLAGANTGELFF,TGTGCCAGCAGTCCGTTAGCGGGGGCGAACACCGGGGAGCTGTTTTTT
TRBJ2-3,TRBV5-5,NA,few,CASSLGRTVTDTQYF,TGTGCCAGCAGCTTAGGACGGACAGTGACAGATACGCAGTATTTT
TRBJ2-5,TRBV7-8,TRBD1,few,CASSLEGAVGTQYF,TGTGCCAGCAGCTTAGAGGGGGCGGTTGGGACCCAGTACTTC
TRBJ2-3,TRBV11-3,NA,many,CASSLDSTDTQYF,TGTGCCAGCAGCTTAGATTCAACAGATACGCAGTATTTT
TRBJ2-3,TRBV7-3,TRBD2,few,CASSLIAGGTDTQYF,TGTGCCAGCAGCTTAATAGCGGGAGGGACAGATACGCAGTATTTT